A selection of T cell receptor beta chains follows, all from one sample in a study of control samples from healthy donors and cancer patients. Method: immunoSEQ multiplex PCR; TCRdb's copy keeps in-frame clones and lacks some. Among about 130,000 clones listed, over 80% were seen once. Sequenced input: PBMCs. Every receptor here comes from a man of 80 years or more with head and neck cancer. The CDR3 runs from the conserved cysteine through the conserved F or W. The D gene is left open where the match is weak. A row's size may be missing; if present it is once, few, many or a size class.

v_gene	abundance	d_gene	j_gene	CDR3aa	CDR3nt
TRBV27	.	.	TRBJ2-7	CASSFGMTSRLVSGQYF	TGTGCCAGCAGTTTCGGTATGACCTCAAGACTAGTGTCAGGGCAGTACTTC
TRBV4-2	.	.	TRBJ2-7	CASSQEPGDFYEQYF	TGTGCCAGCAGCCAAGAACCAGGGGATTTCTACGAGCAGTACTTC
TRBV7-9	.	.	TRBJ1-6	CASSLQVTDSPLHF	TGTGCCAGCAGCTTGCAGGTTACTGATTCACCCCTCCACTTT
TRBV15	.	.	TRBJ1-5	CATSRGTVNQPQHF	TGTGCCACCAGCAGAGGAACAGTTAATCAGCCCCAGCATTTT
TRBV10-3	.	.	TRBJ2-7	CAISGGVTPYEQYF	TGTGCCATCAGTGGTGGGGTCACCCCCTACGAGCAGTACTTC
TRBV7-2	.	.	TRBJ2-4	CASSLSGLAKNIQYF	TGTGCCAGCAGCCTTTCCGGACTAGCCAAAAACATTCAGTACTTC
TRBV5-1	.	TRBD1	TRBJ2-3	CASSLEGQAGKDTQYF	TGCGCCAGCAGCTTGGAGGGACAGGCCGGGAAAGATACGCAGTATTTT
TRBV27	.	.	TRBJ2-7	CASSLRQLGEQYF	TGTGCCAGCAGCCTTCGCCAGCTGGGCGAGCAGTACTTC
TRBV4-1	once	.	TRBJ2-1	CASSQHGLDTGNEQFF	TGCGCCAGCAGCCAACACGGGCTTGATACCGGTAATGAGCAGTTCTTC
TRBV6-2/TRBV6-3	.	TRBD1	TRBJ1-5	CASSGGQGNQPQHF	TGTGCCAGCAGTGGGGGACAGGGCAATCAGCCCCAGCATTTT
TRBV12-3/TRBV12-4	.	.	TRBJ2-4	CASELSGGDIQYF	TGTGCCAGCGAACTTTCTGGGGGTGACATTCAGTACTTC
TRBV7-9	.	.	TRBJ1-4	CASSRRSTVVDEKLFF	TGTGCCAGCAGCCGCAGATCGACAGTGGTTGATGAAAAACTGTTTTTT
TRBV5-1	once	.	TRBJ1-4	CASSLITEEKLFF	TGCGCCAGCAGCTTGATAACAGAAGAAAAACTGTTTTTT
TRBV10-3	.	.	TRBJ1-4	CAISDYNEKLFF	TGTGCCATCAGTGATTACAATGAAAAACTGTTTTTT
TRBV25-1	.	.	TRBJ2-7	CASSVIGGSTEQYF	TGTGCCAGCAGCGTTATAGGAGGGTCCACCGAGCAGTACTTC
TRBV5-4	once	.	TRBJ1-5	CASSSERSQPQHF	TGTGCCAGCAGCTCAGAGCGGTCTCAGCCCCAGCATTTT
TRBV5-1	.	.	TRBJ1-2	CASSSDTRYGYTF	TGCGCCAGCAGCTCGGACACCCGCTATGGCTACACCTTC
TRBV11-2	.	.	TRBJ1-6	CASSLEQYSSPLHF	TGTGCCAGCAGCTTAGAACAGTATAGTTCACCCCTCCACTTT
TRBV29-1	few	.	TRBJ1-2	CSVPRVNYGYTF	TGCAGCGTTCCCAGGGTTAACTATGGCTACACCTTC
TRBV7-9	.	TRBD2	TRBJ2-3	CASSSRWASGGSIDTQYF	TGTGCCAGCAGCTCCCGGTGGGCTAGCGGGGGTAGCATAGATACGCAGTATTTT
TRBV5-1	.	.	TRBJ2-2	CASSPLGVGELFF	TGCGCCAGCAGCCCCTTGGGGGTCGGGGAGCTGTTTTTT
TRBV12-5	.	.	TRBJ2-1	CASGPVGDGEQFF	TGTGCTAGTGGTCCAGTAGGGGATGGTGAGCAGTTCTTC
TRBV4-2	.	.	TRBJ2-3	CASSQDPDGNTQYF	TGTGCCAGCAGCCAAGATCCCGACGGAAATACGCAGTATTTT
TRBV30	.	.	TRBJ1-5	CAWRRDNNQPQHF	TGTGCCTGGCGCCGGGACAACAATCAGCCCCAGCATTTT
TRBV6-5	.	TRBD1	TRBJ1-5	CASSYLAGGNQPQHF	TGTGCCAGCAGTTATTTGGCAGGGGGTAATCAGCCCCAGCATTTT
TRBV28	.	.	TRBJ1-1	CASSLFHFLGQANTEAFF	TGTGCCAGCAGTTTATTCCACTTCCTTGGGCAGGCGAACACTGAAGCTTTCTTT
TRBV4-2	.	TRBD1	TRBJ2-6	CASSQVTGDGANVLTF	TGTGCCAGCAGCCAGGTTACAGGGGACGGGGCCAACGTCCTGACTTTC
TRBV10-3	once	TRBD2	TRBJ2-2	CAAGGGLATLNTGELFF	TGTGCCGCCGGCGGGGGACTAGCGACCCTGAACACCGGGGAGCTGTTTTTT
TRBV11-3	.	.	TRBJ2-5	CASRPKQETQYF	TGTGCCAGCAGACCTAAACAAGAGACCCAGTACTTC
TRBV7-9	.	.	TRBJ2-7	CASSPQGGTSYEQYF	TGTGCCAGCAGCCCACAGGGCGGGACCTCCTACGAGCAGTACTTC
TRBV9	.	.	TRBJ1-1	CASSVDGMNTEAFF	TGTGCCAGCAGCGTAGACGGTATGAACACTGAAGCTTTCTTT
TRBV30	once	.	TRBJ2-5	CAWSGLTTETQYF	TGTGCCTGGAGTGGATTAACTACGGAGACCCAGTACTTC
TRBV12-3/TRBV12-4	.	TRBD1	TRBJ1-2	CASSPRGGDGYTF	TGTGCCAGTTCGCCCAGGGGGGGGGATGGCTACACCTTC
TRBV9	.	TRBD1	TRBJ1-3	CASSEQGASGNTIYF	TGTGCCAGCAGCGAACAGGGGGCAAGTGGAAACACCATATATTTT